The 15 T cell receptor beta chains below come from one sample, sequenced in a study of Ad26.COV2.S vaccination and SARS-CoV-2 variants (dated by TCRdb to the early 2020s). Taken with the paper, the label for treatment or condition translates to: roughly 19 received Ad26.COV2.S at low or high dose, single or two shots; about 5 received placebo; per-sample allocation not given. Repertoires of vaccine and placebo recipients were sequenced from samples taken on day 63 after the first injection. Receptors were amplified or captured by the immunoSEQ multiplex PCR assay. The table was pulled from immuneACCESS by TCRdb, which kept in-frame rearrangements only. Such tables lose some clones; where checked, under half of the loss comes from unresolved V genes, and the rest has no known cause. For this sample there are about half a million clones; roughly 87% appear just once. Of the sample, about 1.7% is held by the ten largest clones.

The sequencing here drew on peripheral blood, taken in a trial of Ad26.COV2.S vaccine versus placebo. Source of these receptors: a person between 18 and 60 years old who received the Ad26.COV2.S COVID-19 vaccine or a placebo.

The gene calls are TRBV12-3 or TRBV12-4 and TRBJ2-5; D uncertain. The CDR3 spans 12 residues. With 3 bases removed from V and 5 bases from J, the gap between germline ends came to 7 bases. The CDR3 sequence is CASSFGAETQYF. The CDR3, as DNA: TGTGCCAGCAGTTTTGGTGCGGAGACCCAGTACTTC.

This chain connects TRBV23-1 to TRBJ2-7; D is uncertain. TRBV23-1 is reported as an ORF; its role is uncertain. The V end lost 2 bases, the J end lost 2 bases, and 7 bases lay between the germline ends. The CDR3 runs to 13 residues. The CDR3 DNA reads TGCGCCAGCAGTCAACCCCCCCCCTACGAGCAGTACTTC. This gives the protein CASSQPPPYEQYF.

The J gene is TRBJ1-6, the V gene TRBV3-1 (or the pseudogene TRBV3-2); 7 nucleotides align to TRBD1. Losses at the gene ends were 2 bases for V and 5 bases for J; bases not matched to a gene: 0. The CDR3 runs to 14 residues. Germline-derived CDR1 and CDR2 are LGHDT and YNNKEL (reference sequence). The CDR3 region has the DNA TGTGCCAGCAGCCAACAGGGGGATAATTCACCCCTCCACTTT. Encoded protein: CASSQQGDNSPLHF.

The chain links TRBV9 to TRBJ2-1; 7 bases map to TRBD2. Germline V gives CDR1 SGDLS, CDR2 YYNGEE. The ends lost 4 bases at V and 7 bases at J; junction bases unmatched: 11. This CDR3 spans 15 amino acids. For the CDR3, the DNA is TGTGCCAGCAGCCCACGGGGGGAGTATGGTAATGAGCAGTTCTTC. It codes for CASSPRGEYGNEQFF.

The rearrangement joins TRBV28 to TRBJ1-1, with D possibly TRBD1 on 6 matching bases. CDR1 is MDHEN, CDR2 SYDVKM, per germline. Between the trimmed V and J ends, which lost 3 bases and 4 bases, there was a span of 12 bases. CDR3 length: 14 amino acids. This CDR3 reads CASSFGGLSTEAFF. The DNA of the CDR3 is TGTGCCAGCAGTTTCGGGGGGCTGAGCACTGAAGCTTTCTTT.

The genes are TRBV5-1 and TRBJ1-2; D unclear. There are 14 residues in the CDR3. Germline V gives CDR1 SGHRS, CDR2 YFSETQ. The V gene lost 5 bases and the J gene lost 5 bases, with 16 bases spanning the gap. CDR3 DNA sequence: TGCGCCAGCAGTTTCACCCTCGGGGATTATGGCTACACCTTC. Its translation: CASSFTLGDYGYTF.

The chain joins TRBV29-1 to TRBJ2-3; 7 nucleotides line up with TRBD2. The CDR3 length is 15 residues. Per the germline V gene, CDR1 is SQVTM and CDR2 is ANQGSEA. The V and J ends lost 7 bases and 0 bases, in that order; junction bases with no gene match: 10. CDR3 coding DNA: TGCAGCGGACACACTAGCGCAACGAGCACAGATACGCAGTATTTT. Translating it yields CSGHTSATSTDTQYF.

In its sample, this clone was seen a few times. This CDR3 is CASSHDLNSPLHF. As DNA, the CDR3 is TGTGCCAGCAGTCACGACCTGAATTCACCCCTCCACTTT. The rearrangement links TRBV27 to TRBJ1-6; no clear D. Looked up from germline, CDR1 is MNHEY and CDR2 is SMNVEV (reference sequence). This CDR3 spans 13 amino acids. Trimming removed 5 bases at V and 7 bases at J, with 9 bases between.

The CDR3 region has the DNA TGCAGCGTCCGCGTTTCCGCGGACAATGAGCAGTTCTTC. It is translated as CSVRVSADNEQFF. The chain uses TRBV29-1 and TRBJ2-1; D uncertain. Trimming removed 6 bases at V and 5 bases at J, with 14 bases between. The CDR3 has 13 amino acids. Germline assignment: CDR1 SQVTM and CDR2 ANQGSEA.

The V and J genes are TRBV6-1 and TRBJ2-7, with TRBD2 as a possible D gene (5 bases). Germline CDR1 reads MNHNS; CDR2 reads SASEGT. CDR3 length: 17 amino acids. The ends were cut back, 1 base at V and 6 bases at J, with 22 bases in the middle. The CDR3 region is CASSEGASGGGSGEQYF. Written as DNA, the CDR3 is TGTGCCAGCAGTGAAGGGGCCTCCGGTGGCGGGTCAGGCGAGCAGTACTTC.

The V gene is TRBV19, the J gene TRBJ2-7; D is unclear. The CDR3 contains 13 residues. Germline lookup yields CDR1 LNHDA and CDR2 SQIVND (reference sequence). Deletions cut 2 bases from V and 6 bases from J, with 11 bases between. CDR3 region: CASSIMGTGEQYF. The CDR3 DNA follows: TGTGCCAGTAGTATAATGGGAACTGGCGAGCAGTACTTC.

V gene TRBV7-8 combines with J gene TRBJ1-1; D is undetermined. V lost 3 bases and J lost 0, with 20 bases in between. From germline, CDR1 is SGHVS and CDR2 FQNEAQ. The CDR3 has 18 amino acids. CDR3 loop: CASSFYWASGNVNTEAFF. The CDR3 DNA is TGTGCCAGCAGCTTCTATTGGGCCAGCGGCAACGTGAACACTGAAGCTTTCTTT.

This chain uses TRBV19 with TRBJ2-7; TRBD1 matches at 9 bases. V lost 3 bases and J lost 6; bases outside the gene matches: 9. This CDR3 spans 15 amino acids. Germline assignment: CDR1 LNHDA and CDR2 SQIVND (reference sequence). CDR3 protein: CASSIWGQGYREQYF. CDR3 bases: TGTGCCAGTAGTATTTGGGGACAGGGATATCGCGAGCAGTACTTC.

This rearrangement joins TRBV11-2 to TRBJ2-6, with 7 bases that match TRBD2. The J segment lost 0 bases and the V segment lost 1 base, leaving 0 bases of the junction unmatched. The CDR3 runs to 16 residues. Germline loops: CDR1 SGHAT, CDR2 FQNNGV. For the CDR3, the DNA is TGTGCCAGCAGCTTAGCGGGGGGCTCTGGGGCCAACGTCCTGACTTTC. This encodes CASSLAGGSGANVLTF.

J is TRBJ1-3 and V is TRBV12-1; the table's TRBD1 call for D was not verified on the DNA. TRBV12-1 is a pseudogene locus. This CDR3 is built from 20 residues. The CDR3 region has the DNA TGTGCCAGCACCTTCCCGTGTGCAGGAAAAACAGGGGGTAAAGCGGACACCATATATTTT. Its translation is CASTFPCAGKTGGKADTIYF.